This entry describes one TCR beta chain. The entry originates in a study of T cell responses to AZD1222 COVID-19 vaccine. Repertoires were generated with immunoSEQ multiplex PCR, while TCRdb's copy carries only in-frame clones and drops some. The repertoire holds 110,000 to 150,000 clones, with 85% to 95% as singletons. The TCR originated in an adult who had recovered from COVID-19. This specimen was peripheral blood, taken after recovery from COVID-19.

The CDR3, as DNA: TGTGCCAGCAGTGAAGGGTTAGCGGGAGCTGCAGATACGCAGTATTTT. This translates into CASSEGLAGAADTQYF. This chain connects TRBV6-1 to TRBJ2-3; 9 bases line up with TRBD2. The junction had 6 bases not matched to a gene; V was cut back by 1 base and J by 4 bases. From germline, CDR1 is MNHNS and CDR2 SASEGT. CDR3 length equals 16 residues.